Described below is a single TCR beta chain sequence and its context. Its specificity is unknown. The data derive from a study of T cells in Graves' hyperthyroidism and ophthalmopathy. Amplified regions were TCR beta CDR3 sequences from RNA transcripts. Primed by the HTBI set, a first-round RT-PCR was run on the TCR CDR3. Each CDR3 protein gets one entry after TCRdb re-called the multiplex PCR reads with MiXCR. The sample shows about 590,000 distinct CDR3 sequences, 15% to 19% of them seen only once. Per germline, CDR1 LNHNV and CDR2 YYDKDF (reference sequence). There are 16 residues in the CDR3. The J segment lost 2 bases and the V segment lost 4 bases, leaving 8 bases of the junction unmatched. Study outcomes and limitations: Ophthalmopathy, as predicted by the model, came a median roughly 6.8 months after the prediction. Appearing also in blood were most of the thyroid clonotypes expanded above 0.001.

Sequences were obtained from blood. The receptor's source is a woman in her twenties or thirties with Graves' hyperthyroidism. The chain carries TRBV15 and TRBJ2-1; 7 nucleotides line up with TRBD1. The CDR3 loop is CATSTLRDSTYNEQFF. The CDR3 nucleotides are TGTGCCACCAGCACCCTCCGGGACAGCACCTACAATGAGCAGTTCTTC.